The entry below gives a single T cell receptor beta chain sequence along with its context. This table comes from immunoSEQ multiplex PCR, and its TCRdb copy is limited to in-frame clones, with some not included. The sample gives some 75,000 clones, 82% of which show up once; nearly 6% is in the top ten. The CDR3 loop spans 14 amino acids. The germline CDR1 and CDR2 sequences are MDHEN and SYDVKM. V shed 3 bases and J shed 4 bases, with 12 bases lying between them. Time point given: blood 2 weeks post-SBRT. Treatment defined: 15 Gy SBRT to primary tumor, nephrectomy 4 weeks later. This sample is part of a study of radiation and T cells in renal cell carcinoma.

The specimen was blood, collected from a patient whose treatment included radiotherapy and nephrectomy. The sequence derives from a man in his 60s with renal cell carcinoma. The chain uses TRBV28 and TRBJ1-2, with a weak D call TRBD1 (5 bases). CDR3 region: CASSFSGGPYGYTF. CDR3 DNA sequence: TGTGCCAGCAGTTTTTCCGGGGGACCCTATGGCTACACCTTC.